Sequencing of this T cell receptor beta chain was carried out in a study of control samples from healthy donors and cancer patients. Assay: immunoSEQ multiplex PCR; the TCRdb copy retains only in-frame clones and omits some. The sample has about 170,000 clones, 85% to 95% seen once; the top ten hold around 1.3%. Per the germline V gene, CDR1 is MNHEY and CDR2 is SMNVEV (reference sequence). V gave up 2 bases and J gave up 12 bases, with 16 bases separating them. This CDR3 contains 13 residues. The chain carries TRBV27 and TRBJ1-1; the D is unclear. The TCR sequence derives from a woman younger than 35 in good health. The sequenced sample was blood. The CDR3 sequence is CASSLARGQASFF. The CDR3 nucleotides are TGTGCCAGCAGTTTAGCCCGCGGCCAAGCATCTTTCTTT.